Included here is one TCR beta chain sequence, with context. Unique molecular identifiers were incorporated when the TCRbeta library was constructed. One entry per CDR3 protein results from TCRdb running MiXCR on the PCR reads. The sample includes about 580,000 distinct CDR3 sequences, about 21% of them seen just once. CDR3 size: 16 residues. Looked up from germline, CDR1 is DFQATT and CDR2 is SNEGSKA (reference sequence). The data are from a study of T-cell reconstitution after alpha-beta-depleted transplantation in children. This chain uses TRBV20-1 with TRBJ2-5, with 9 bases that match TRBD2. The source is a boy younger than two who had a stem cell transplant for acute myeloid leukemia, so the T cells may come from the graft donor. The specimen comprised PBMCs, mostly from graft donor cells, sampled 360 days after TCRalphabeta/CD19-depleted stem cell transplant. DNA for the CDR3: TGCAGCGCCTTAAAACACCCTAGCGGGGATGGAGAGACCCAGTACTTC. Amino acid sequence: CSALKHPSGDGETQYF.